This T cell receptor beta chain was obtained from a study of cytomegalovirus exposure and HLA in healthy donors. The wider study: The same platform was used for the 120 validation repertoires and the 600 to 850 first-cohort repertoires, a later analysis reported.

Worth noting for this clone: Its matching antigen is unknown.

Points from the study as a whole: Most TCR sequences proved rare, with some public TCRs found in many donors. Reports showed the classifier diagnosing cytomegalovirus status with high specificity and sensitivity. The study designated roughly 160 TCR beta chains cytomegalovirus-associated.

Method: immunoSEQ multiplex PCR; TCRdb's copy keeps in-frame clones and lacks some. The repertoire holds some 340,000 clones, with roughly 87% as singletons. CDR3 length equals 15 residues. Trimming cost V 3 bases and J 3 bases, with 18 bases left between them. CDR1 is GTSNPN, CDR2 SVGIG, per germline (reference sequence). This sequence originates from a woman younger than 45 in good health and CMV-seropositive. The sample taken for sequencing was PBMCs. The genes are TRBV30 and TRBJ2-7; D gene ambiguous. The CDR3 DNA is TGTGCCTGGAGGCCAAGGGCCACCAAAATCTACGAGCAGTACTTC. Its translation: CAWRPRATKIYEQYF.